Each of the 13 T cell receptor beta chains below was sequenced from the same sample in a study of T cell clusters in autoimmune cytopenias. Multiplex touch-down PCR amplified TRB using TRB-A and TRB-B pools in one tube. TCRdb reanalyzed the multiplex PCR reads and collapses them to one entry per CDR3 protein, without DNA. The ten most abundant clones cover approximately 15% of a sample with some 7,000 distinct CDR3 sequences. About 39,000 genome equivalents of blood DNA were amplified for TRB. Sample: peripheral blood. The receptors shown here come from a human donor with an autoimmune cytopenia or autoimmune hepatitis (not recorded which).

This clonotype registers medium-sized by frequency. This rearrangement joins TRBV6-1 to TRBJ2-1; TCRdb gives TRBD2 as the D gene, but with no DNA this cannot be confirmed. The CDR3 has 13 amino acids. CDR1 and CDR2 from the germline V gene are MNHNS and SASEGT. CDR3 residues: CASGRVAGNEQFF.

The chain combines TRBV18 with TRBJ1-1. The CDR3 loop spans 15 amino acids. Germline loops: CDR1 KGHSH, CDR2 LQKENI. The CDR3 sequence is CASSPPGGMNTEAFF.

Measured by frequency, this clonotype is medium-sized. V usage is TRBV6-6 and J usage is TRBJ2-1; TCRdb's D call, TRBD2, is unchecked because there is no DNA. The length of the CDR3 is 18 residues. Per the germline V gene, CDR1 is MNHNY and CDR2 is SVGAGI (reference sequence). The chain's CDR3 is CASSYNSAGLPKYNEQFF.

The gene calls are TRBV7-2 and TRBJ2-1; TCRdb selects TRBD2, and the lack of DNA leaves this call unchecked. CDR1 and CDR2 (germline): SGHTA, FQGNSA. The CDR3 totals 13 residues. The CDR3 loop is CASSFDRRGEQFF. Together with reference TRBV7-2 and TRBJ2-1, the CDR3 gives the full variable domain: GAGVSQSPSNKVTEKGKDVELRCDPISGHTALYWYRQSLGQGLEFLIYFQGNSAPDKSGLPSDRFSAERTGGSVSTLTIQRTQQEDSAVYLCASSFDRRGEQFFGPGTRLTVL.

The chain is built from TRBV4-1 and TRBJ1-2. CDR3 length: 14 residues. The germline V gene encodes CDR1 MGHRA and CDR2 YSYEKL. The chain's CDR3 is CASSQDLLGGGYTF.

This rearrangement joins TRBV6-2 or TRBV6-3 to TRBJ2-5; TCRdb's D call of TRBD2 is untestable without DNA. Germline CDR1 and CDR2: MNHEY and SVGEGT. This CDR3 has 17 residues. The CDR3 loop reads CASSLGGLAGIQETQYF.

Frequency places this clonotype as medium-sized. The rearrangement links TRBV5-5 to TRBJ1-2; checking the TCRdb D call of TRBD1 is not possible without DNA. The CDR3 covers 12 residues. Germline V gene sequence: CDR1 SGHKS, CDR2 YYEKEE (reference sequence). The CDR3 spells CASNPDSYGYTF.

The genes are TRBV10-3 and TRBJ2-3; TCRdb names TRBD2, which stays unverified in the absence of DNA. Per germline, CDR1 ENHRY and CDR2 SYGVKD. The CDR3 has 19 amino acids. The CDR3 reads CAISDRSRVTSGITDTQYF.

The chain carries TRBV7-2 and TRBJ2-2. From germline, CDR1 is SGHTA and CDR2 FQGNSA. This CDR3 is built from 15 residues. CDR3 residues: CASSFNRVNTGELFF.

This clonotype is labeled medium-sized based on frequency. The chain is built from TRBV7-6 and TRBJ2-2; TCRdb's D call, TRBD2, is unchecked because there is no DNA. Germline V CDR1 and CDR2: SGHVS, FNYEAQ. This CDR3 region has 15 residues. CDR3 protein: CASSRTSGSSGELFF.

The chain recombines TRBV27 with TRBJ1-2; TCRdb returns TRBD1, unconfirmable since there is no DNA. CDR1 and CDR2 from the germline V gene are MNHEY and SMNVEV (reference sequence). This CDR3 contains 14 residues. The CDR3 is CASSPWADNYGYTF.

J is TRBJ1-1 and V is TRBV6-5. Germline CDR1 reads MNHEY; CDR2 reads SVGAGI. The CDR3 is made up of 14 amino acids. The CDR3 loop is CASSYSPGNTEAFF.

Considering frequency, this clonotype is medium-sized (0.01 to 0.1%). CDR3 sequence: CAWREISSLITGELFF. The V call is TRBV30, the J call TRBJ2-2. Germline values: CDR1 GTSNPN, CDR2 SVGIG (reference sequence). This CDR3 has 16 residues.